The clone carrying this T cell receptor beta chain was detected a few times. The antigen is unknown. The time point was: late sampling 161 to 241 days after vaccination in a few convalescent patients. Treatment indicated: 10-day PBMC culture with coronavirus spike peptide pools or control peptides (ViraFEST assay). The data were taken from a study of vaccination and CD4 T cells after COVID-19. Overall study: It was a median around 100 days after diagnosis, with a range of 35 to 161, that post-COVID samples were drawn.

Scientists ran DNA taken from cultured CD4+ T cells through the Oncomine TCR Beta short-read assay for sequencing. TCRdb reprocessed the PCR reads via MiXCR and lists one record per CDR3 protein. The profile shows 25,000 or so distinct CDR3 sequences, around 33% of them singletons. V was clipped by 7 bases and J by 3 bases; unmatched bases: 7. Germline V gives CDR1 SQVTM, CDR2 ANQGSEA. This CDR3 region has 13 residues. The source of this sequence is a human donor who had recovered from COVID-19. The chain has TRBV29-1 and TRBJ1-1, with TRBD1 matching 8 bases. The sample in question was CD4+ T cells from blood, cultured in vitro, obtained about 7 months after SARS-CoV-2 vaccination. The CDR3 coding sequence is TGCAGCGCCGGGGACAGGCGAGACACTGAAGCTTTCTTT. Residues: CSAGDRRDTEAFF.